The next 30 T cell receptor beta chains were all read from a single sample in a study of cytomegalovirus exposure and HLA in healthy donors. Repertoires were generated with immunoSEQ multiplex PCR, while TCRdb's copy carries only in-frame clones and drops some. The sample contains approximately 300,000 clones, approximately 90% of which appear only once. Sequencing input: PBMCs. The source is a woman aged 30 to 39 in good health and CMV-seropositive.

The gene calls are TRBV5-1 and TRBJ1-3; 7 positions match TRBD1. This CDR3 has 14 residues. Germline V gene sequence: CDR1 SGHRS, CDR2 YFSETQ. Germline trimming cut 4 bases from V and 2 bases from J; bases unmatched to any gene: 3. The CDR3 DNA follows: TGCGCCAGCAGCCGACAGGGTCCTGGAAACACCATATATTTT. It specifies CASSRQGPGNTIYF.

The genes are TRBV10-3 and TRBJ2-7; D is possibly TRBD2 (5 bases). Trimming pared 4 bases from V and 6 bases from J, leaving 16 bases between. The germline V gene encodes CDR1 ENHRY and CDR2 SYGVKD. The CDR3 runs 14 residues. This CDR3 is CAISGPTGVGEQYF. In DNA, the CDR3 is TGTGCCATCAGTGGCCCGACCGGGGTAGGCGAGCAGTACTTC.

CDR3: CASSFEAGLTDTQYF. The CDR3 region has the DNA TGTGCCAGCAGTTTTGAAGCGGGACTCACAGATACGCAGTATTTT. The chain joins TRBV6-6 to TRBJ2-3, with 7 bases fitting TRBD2. After removal of 4 bases from V and 2 bases from J, the junction contained 6 bases not matched to a gene. This CDR3 is built from 15 residues. CDR1 is MNHNY and CDR2 is SVGAGI in the germline V gene (reference sequence).

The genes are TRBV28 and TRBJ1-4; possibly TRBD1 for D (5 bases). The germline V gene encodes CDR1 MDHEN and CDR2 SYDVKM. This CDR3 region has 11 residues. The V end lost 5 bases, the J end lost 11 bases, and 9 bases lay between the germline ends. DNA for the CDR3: TGTGCCAGCAGTCAAGGGACCAAACTGTTTTTT. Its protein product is CASSQGTKLFF.

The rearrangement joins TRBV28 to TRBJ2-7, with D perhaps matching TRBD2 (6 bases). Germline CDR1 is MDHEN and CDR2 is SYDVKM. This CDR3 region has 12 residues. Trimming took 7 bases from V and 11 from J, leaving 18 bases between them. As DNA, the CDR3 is TGTGCCAGCACTACCGGGACTCGGCTTAAGTACTTC. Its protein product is CASTTGTRLKYF. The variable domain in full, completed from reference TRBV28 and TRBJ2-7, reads DVKVTQSSRYLVKRTGEKVFLECVQDMDHENMFWYRQDPGLGLRLIYFSYDVKMKEKGDIPEGYSVSREKKERFSLILESASTNQTSMYLCASTTGTRLKYFGPGTRLTVT.

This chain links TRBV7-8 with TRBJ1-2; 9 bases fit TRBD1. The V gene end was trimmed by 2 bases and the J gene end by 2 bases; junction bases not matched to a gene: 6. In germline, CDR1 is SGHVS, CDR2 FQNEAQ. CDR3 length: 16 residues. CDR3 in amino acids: CASSLTGTGRNYGYTF. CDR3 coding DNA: TGTGCCAGCAGCTTAACCGGGACAGGGAGAAACTATGGCTACACCTTC.

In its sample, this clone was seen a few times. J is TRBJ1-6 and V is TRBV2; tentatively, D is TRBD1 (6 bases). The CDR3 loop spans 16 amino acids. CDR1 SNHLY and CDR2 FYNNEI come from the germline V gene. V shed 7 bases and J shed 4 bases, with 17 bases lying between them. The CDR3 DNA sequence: TGTGCCAGCACCGAACCCAGGGGTAGATATAATTCACCCCTCCACTTT. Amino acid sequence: CASTEPRGRYNSPLHF.

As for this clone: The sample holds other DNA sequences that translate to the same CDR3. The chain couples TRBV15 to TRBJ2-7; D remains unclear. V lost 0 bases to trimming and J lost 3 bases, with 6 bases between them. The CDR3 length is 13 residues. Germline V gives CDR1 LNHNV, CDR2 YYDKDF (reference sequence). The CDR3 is CATSRDVSYEQYF. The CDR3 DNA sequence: TGTGCCACCAGCAGAGACGTTAGCTACGAGCAGTACTTC.

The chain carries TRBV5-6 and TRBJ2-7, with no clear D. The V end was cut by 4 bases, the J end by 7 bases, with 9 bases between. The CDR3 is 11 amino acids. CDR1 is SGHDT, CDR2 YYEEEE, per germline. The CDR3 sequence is CASSRDWEQYF. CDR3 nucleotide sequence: TGTGCCAGCAGCCGAGATTGGGAGCAGTACTTC.

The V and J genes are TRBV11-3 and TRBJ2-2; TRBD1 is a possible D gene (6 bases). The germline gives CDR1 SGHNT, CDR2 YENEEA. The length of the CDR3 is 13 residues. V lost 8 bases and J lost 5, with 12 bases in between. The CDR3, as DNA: TGTGCCAGCTCCGGGACACCGACCGGGGAGCTGTTTTTT. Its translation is CASSGTPTGELFF. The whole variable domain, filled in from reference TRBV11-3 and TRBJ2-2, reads EAGVVQSPRYKIIEKKQPVAFWCNPISGHNTLYWYLQNLGQGPELLIRYENEEAVDDSQLPKDRFSAERLKGVDSTLKIQPAELGDSAVYLCASSGTPTGELFFGEGSRLTVL.

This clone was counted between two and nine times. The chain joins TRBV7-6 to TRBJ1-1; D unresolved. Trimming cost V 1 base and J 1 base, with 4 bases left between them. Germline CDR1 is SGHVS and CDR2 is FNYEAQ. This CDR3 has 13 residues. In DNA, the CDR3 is TGTGCCAGCAGCTTAGACAGGAACACTGAAGCTTTCTTT. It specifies CASSLDRNTEAFF. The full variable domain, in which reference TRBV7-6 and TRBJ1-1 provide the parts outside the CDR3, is GAGVSQSPRYKVTKRGQDVALRCDPISGHVSLYWYRQALGQGPEFLTYFNYEAQQDKSGLPNDRFSAERPEGSISTLTIQRTEQRDSAMYRCASSLDRNTEAFFGQGTRLTVV.

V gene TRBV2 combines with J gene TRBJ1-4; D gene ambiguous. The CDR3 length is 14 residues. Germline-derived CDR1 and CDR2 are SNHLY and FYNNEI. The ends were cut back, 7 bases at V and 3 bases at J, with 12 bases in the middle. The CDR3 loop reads CASNVGVPNEKLFF. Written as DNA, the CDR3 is TGTGCCAGCAATGTCGGGGTCCCTAATGAAAAACTGTTTTTT. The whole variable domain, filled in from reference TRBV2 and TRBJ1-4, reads EPEVTQTPSHQVTQMGQEVILRCVPISNHLYFYWYRQILGQKVEFLVSFYNNEISEKSEIFDDQFSVERPDGSNFTLKIRSTKLEDSAMYFCASNVGVPNEKLFFGSGTQLSVL.

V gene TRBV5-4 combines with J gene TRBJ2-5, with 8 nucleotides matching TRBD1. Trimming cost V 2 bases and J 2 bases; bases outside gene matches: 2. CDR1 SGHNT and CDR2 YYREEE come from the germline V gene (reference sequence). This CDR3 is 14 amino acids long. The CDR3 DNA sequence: TGTGCCAGCAGCTTTAACAGGGGGCAAGAGACCCAGTACTTC. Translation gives CASSFNRGQETQYF.

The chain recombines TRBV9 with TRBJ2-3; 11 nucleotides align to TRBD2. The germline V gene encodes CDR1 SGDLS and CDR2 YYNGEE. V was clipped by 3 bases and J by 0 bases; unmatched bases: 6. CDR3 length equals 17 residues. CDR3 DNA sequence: TGTGCCAGCAGCGGGGGGACTAGCGGAATTAGCACAGATACGCAGTATTTT. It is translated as CASSGGTSGISTDTQYF.

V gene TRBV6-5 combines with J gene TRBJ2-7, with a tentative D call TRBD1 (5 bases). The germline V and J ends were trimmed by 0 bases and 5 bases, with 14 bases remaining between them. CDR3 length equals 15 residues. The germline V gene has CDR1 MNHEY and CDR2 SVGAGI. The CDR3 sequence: CASSYSNTGYDEQYF. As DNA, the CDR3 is TGTGCCAGCAGTTACTCAAACACAGGTTACGACGAGCAGTACTTC.

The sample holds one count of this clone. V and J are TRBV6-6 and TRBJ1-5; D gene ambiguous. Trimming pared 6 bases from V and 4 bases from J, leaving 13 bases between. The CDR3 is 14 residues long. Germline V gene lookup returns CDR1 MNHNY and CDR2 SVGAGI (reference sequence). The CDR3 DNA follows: TGTGCCAGCAGGGACCCTAAGCCAAATCAGCCCCAGCATTTT. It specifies CASRDPKPNQPQHF.

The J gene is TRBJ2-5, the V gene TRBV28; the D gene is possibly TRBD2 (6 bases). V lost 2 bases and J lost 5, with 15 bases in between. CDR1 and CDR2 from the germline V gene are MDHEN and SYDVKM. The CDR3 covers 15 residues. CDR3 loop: CASSLVGSLWETQYF. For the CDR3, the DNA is TGTGCCAGCAGTTTAGTCGGGAGTTTGTGGGAGACCCAGTACTTC.

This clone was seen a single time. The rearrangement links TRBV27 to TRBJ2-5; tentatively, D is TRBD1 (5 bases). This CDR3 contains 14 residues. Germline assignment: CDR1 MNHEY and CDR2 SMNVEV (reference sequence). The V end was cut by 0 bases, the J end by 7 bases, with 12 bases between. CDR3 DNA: TGTGCCAGCAGTTTATCTGGACACCCCGCGACCCAGTACTTC. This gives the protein CASSLSGHPATQYF.

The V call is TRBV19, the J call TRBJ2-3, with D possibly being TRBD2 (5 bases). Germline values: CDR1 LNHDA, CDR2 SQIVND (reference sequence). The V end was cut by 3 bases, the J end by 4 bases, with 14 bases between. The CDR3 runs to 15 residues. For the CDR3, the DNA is TGTGCCAGTAGTATGGGGATCACTAGAGCAGATACGCAGTATTTT. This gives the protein CASSMGITRADTQYF.

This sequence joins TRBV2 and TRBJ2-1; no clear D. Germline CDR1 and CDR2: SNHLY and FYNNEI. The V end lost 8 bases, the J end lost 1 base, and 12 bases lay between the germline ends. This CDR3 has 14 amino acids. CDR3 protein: CASLERVSYNEQFF. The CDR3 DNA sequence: TGTGCCAGCCTCGAACGGGTGTCCTACAATGAGCAGTTCTTC.

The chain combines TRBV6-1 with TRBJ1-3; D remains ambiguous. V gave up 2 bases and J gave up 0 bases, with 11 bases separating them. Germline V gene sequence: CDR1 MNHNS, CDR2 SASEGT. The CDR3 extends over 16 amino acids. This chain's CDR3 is CASSETGLSSGNTIYF. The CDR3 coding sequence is TGTGCCAGCAGTGAAACCGGCTTGAGCTCTGGAAACACCATATATTTT.

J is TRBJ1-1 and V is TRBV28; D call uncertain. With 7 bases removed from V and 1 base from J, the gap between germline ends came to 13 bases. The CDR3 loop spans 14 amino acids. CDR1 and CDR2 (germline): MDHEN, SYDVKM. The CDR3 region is CASTPRWGNTEAFF. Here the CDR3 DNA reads TGTGCCAGCACCCCTCGGTGGGGGAACACTGAAGCTTTCTTT.

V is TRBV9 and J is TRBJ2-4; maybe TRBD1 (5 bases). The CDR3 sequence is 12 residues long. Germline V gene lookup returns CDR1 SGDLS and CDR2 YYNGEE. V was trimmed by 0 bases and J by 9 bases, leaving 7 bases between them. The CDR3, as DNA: TGTGCCAGCAGCGTAGATCAGGGCATTCAGTACTTC. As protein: CASSVDQGIQYF. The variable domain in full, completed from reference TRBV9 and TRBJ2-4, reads DSGVTQTPKHLITATGQRVTLRCSPRSGDLSVYWYQQSLDQGLQFLIQYYNGEERAKGNILERFSAQQFPDLHSELNLSSLELGDSALYFCASSVDQGIQYFGAGTRLSVL.

The CDR3 nucleotides are TGTGCCAGCAGCGATTATGGGGAAGAGACCCAGTACTTC. Translation gives CASSDYGEETQYF. V is TRBV5-6 and J is TRBJ2-5; no clear D gene. Germline values: CDR1 SGHDT, CDR2 YYEEEE. The CDR3 has 13 residues. Trimming removed 4 bases at V and 3 bases at J, with 10 bases between. Combining the CDR3 with reference TRBV5-6 and TRBJ2-5 gives the whole variable domain DAGVTQSPTHLIKTRGQQVTLRCSPKSGHDTVSWYQQALGQGPQFIFQYYEEEERQRGNFPDRFSGHQFPNYSSELNVNALLLGDSALYLCASSDYGEETQYFGPGTRLLVL.

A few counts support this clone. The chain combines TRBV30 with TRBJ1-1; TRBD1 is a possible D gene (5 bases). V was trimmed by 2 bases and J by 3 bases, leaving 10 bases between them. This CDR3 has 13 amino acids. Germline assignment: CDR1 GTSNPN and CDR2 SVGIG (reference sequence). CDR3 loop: CAWSFRDDTEAFF. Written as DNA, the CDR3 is TGTGCCTGGAGTTTCAGGGATGACACTGAAGCTTTCTTT.

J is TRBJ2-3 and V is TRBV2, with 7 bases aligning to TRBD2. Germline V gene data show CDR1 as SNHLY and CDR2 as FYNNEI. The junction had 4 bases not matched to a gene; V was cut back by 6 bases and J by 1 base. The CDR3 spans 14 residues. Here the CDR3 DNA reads TGTGCCAGCAGCAGACTAGCACGCACAGATACGCAGTATTTT. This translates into CASSRLARTDTQYF.

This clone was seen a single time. CDR3 loop: CASSLEVGYTF. The CDR3 nucleotides are TGTGCCAGCAGCTTAGAGGTTGGCTACACCTTC. The chain joins TRBV7-9 to TRBJ1-2; D ambiguous. There are 11 residues in the CDR3. Per the germline V gene, CDR1 is SEHNR and CDR2 is FQNEAQ (reference sequence). Trimming left V 1 base short and J 7 bases short, with 4 bases between.

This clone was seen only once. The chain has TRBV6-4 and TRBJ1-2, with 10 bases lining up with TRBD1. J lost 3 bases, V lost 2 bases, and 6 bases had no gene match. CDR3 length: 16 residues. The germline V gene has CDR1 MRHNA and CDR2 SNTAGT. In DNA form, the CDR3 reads TGTGCCAGCAGTGACGACAGGGGGCTAAGGGACTATGGCTACACCTTC. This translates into CASSDDRGLRDYGYTF.

Here the CDR3 reads CAWSVRLADTQYF. The DNA for the CDR3 is TGTGCCTGGAGTGTACGACTTGCAGATACGCAGTATTTT. V usage is TRBV30 and J usage is TRBJ2-3; D is unresolved. The CDR3 runs to 13 residues. V was cut by 0 bases and J by 4 bases, with 8 bases left in between. Germline loops: CDR1 GTSNPN, CDR2 SVGIG (reference sequence).

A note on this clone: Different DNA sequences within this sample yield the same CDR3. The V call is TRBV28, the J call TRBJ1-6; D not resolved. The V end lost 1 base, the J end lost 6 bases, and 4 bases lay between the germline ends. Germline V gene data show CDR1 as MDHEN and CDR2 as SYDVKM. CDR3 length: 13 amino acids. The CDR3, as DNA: TGTGCCAGCAGTTTATTAGGTAATTCACCCCTCCACTTT. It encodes CASSLLGNSPLHF.